This T cell receptor (beta chain) was sequenced for a study of cytomegalovirus exposure and HLA in healthy donors. As for the study in general: A subsequent analysis reported that the 100 to 150 validation repertoires were produced on the same platform that had also been used for the 600 to 700 first-cohort repertoires.

Here immunoSEQ multiplex PCR was the method, and the copy in TCRdb shows in-frame clones only, minus some. Among some 110,000 clones listed, about 91% were seen once. J gave up 1 base and V 7 bases, and 5 bases lay outside the gene matches. Per germline, CDR1 LNHDA and CDR2 SQIVND (reference sequence). CDR3 size: 15 residues. The specimen was PBMCs. The TCR comes from a man between 18 and 35 years old in good health and CMV-seronegative. V gene TRBV19 combines with J gene TRBJ1-5; TRBD1 matches 9 bases. The chain's CDR3 is CASKGQGLSNQPQHF. CDR3 in DNA: TGTGCCAGTAAAGGACAGGGGTTGAGCAATCAGCCCCAGCATTTT. Combining the CDR3 with reference TRBV19 and TRBJ1-5 gives the whole variable domain DGGITQSPKYLFRKEGQNVTLSCEQNLNHDAMYWYRQDPGQGLRLIYYSQIVNDFQKGDIAEGYSVSREKKESFPLTVTSAQKNPTAFYLCASKGQGLSNQPQHFGDGTRLSIL.